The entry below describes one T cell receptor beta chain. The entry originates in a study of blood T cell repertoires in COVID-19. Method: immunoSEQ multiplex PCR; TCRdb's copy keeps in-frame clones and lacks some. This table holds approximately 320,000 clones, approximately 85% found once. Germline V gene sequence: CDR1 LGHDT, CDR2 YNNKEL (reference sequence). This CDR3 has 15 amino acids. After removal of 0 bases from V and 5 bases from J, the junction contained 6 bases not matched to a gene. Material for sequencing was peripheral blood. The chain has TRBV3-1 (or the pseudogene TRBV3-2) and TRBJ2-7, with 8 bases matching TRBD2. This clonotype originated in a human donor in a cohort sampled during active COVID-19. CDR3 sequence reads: CASSQDRRAGDEQYF. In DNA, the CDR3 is TGTGCCAGCAGCCAAGATCGGAGAGCGGGGGACGAGCAGTACTTC.